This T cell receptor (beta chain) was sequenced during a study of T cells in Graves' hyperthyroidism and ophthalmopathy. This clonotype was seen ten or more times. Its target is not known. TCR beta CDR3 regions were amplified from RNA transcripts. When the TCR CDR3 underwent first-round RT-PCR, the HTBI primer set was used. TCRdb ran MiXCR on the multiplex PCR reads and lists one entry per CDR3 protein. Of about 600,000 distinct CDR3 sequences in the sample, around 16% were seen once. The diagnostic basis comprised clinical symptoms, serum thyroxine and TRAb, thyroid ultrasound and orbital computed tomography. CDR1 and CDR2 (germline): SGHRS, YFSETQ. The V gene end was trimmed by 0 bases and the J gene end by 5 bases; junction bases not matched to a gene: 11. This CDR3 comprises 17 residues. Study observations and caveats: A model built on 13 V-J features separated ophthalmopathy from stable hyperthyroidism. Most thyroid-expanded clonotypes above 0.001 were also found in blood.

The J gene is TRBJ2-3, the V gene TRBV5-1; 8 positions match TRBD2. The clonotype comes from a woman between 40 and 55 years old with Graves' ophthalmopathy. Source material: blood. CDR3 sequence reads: CASSLGLPGGPGDTQYF. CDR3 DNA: TGCGCCAGCAGCTTGGGGTTACCGGGAGGGCCGGGAGATACGCAGTATTTT.